Sequencing of this T cell receptor (beta chain) was carried out in a study of Ad26.COV2.S vaccination and SARS-CoV-2 variants. Study-level information: Donor was in the COV1001 Ad26.COV2.S trial arm. Study findings and constraints: Breadth measured for non-spike TCRs was similar across vaccine and placebo recipients. People given the vaccine had a wider spike-specific TCR breadth than placebo recipients did.

The ends were cut back, 1 base at V and 1 base at J, with 5 bases in the middle. The CDR3 length is 13 residues. Looked up from germline, CDR1 is SGDLS and CDR2 is YYNGEE. Treatment in this sample: roughly 19 received Ad26.COV2.S at low or high dose, single or two shots; roughly five received placebo; per-sample allocation not given. The study sampled participants on day 63 after the first vaccine or placebo injection. The table came from immunoSEQ multiplex PCR; TCRdb's copy has only in-frame clones and leaves some out. The table lists some 240,000 clones, roughly 87% of them singletons. This clone showed up just once. Its target is unknown.

This sequence joins TRBV9 and TRBJ1-1, with D uncertain. Here the sequenced sample was peripheral blood, taken in a trial of Ad26.COV2.S vaccine versus placebo. This TCR was recovered from a person aged 18-65 years who received the Ad26.COV2.S COVID-19 vaccine or a placebo. This CDR3 reads CASSVQQNTEAFF. The CDR3 DNA reads TGTGCCAGCAGCGTACAACAGAACACTGAAGCTTTCTTT.